This is a list of T cell receptor beta chains from one sample in a study of post-analysis software for immune sequencing data. Each CDR3 protein is one row after TCRdb ran MiXCR on the PCR reads. Among about 820,000 distinct CDR3 sequences, around 50% were seen once, and the ten largest hold about 4.5%. Input material: blood. These receptors originate from a girl aged 5-17 years with multiple sclerosis. CDR3s include the opening cysteine and the closing phenylalanine or tryptophan. The D gene is left open where the match is weak. Where a row states a size, it is once, few, many or the class of an expanded clone; other rows omit it.

TGTGCCAGCAGCCCAACCAGACAGGGGGCGCGAACTGAAGCTTTCTTT CASSPTRQGARTEAFF TRBV9 TRBD1 TRBJ1-1 -
TGTGCCAGCAGCCCACTAGCGGGAGGGCCGAGCGATACGCAGTATTTT CASSPLAGGPSDTQYF TRBV7-2 TRBD2 TRBJ2-3 -
TGCAGCGTTGATCCCCACAGGGGGCGCGGAGAAGCTTTCTTT CSVDPHRGRGEAFF TRBV29-1 TRBD1 TRBJ1-1 -
TGTGCCAGCAGTCCTCGGCTGGGGGAGCAGTACTTC CASSPRLGEQYF TRBV7-2 - TRBJ2-7 -
TGTGCCAGCAGCTTAAGGGCGATCACAGATACGCAGTATTTT CASSLRAITDTQYF TRBV7-3 - TRBJ2-3 -
TGCGCCAGCAGCTTGGAGCCGGTAGAGACCCAGTACTTC CASSLEPVETQYF TRBV5-1 - TRBJ2-5 -
TGTGCCAGCAGTCCCAGGGGACAGCCCCAGCATTTT CASSPRGQPQHF TRBV12-3/TRBV12-4 - TRBJ1-5 few
TGCAGTGCTAGTATGGATCAAAATCAGCCCCAGCATTTT CSASMDQNQPQHF TRBV20-1 - TRBJ1-5 -
TGTGCCAGCAGCCAAGGACCCCCGGGAGGCTACACCTTC CASSQGPPGGYTF TRBV3-1 - TRBJ1-2 -
TGTGCCAGCAGCTTTCGGGATGAGCAGTTCTTC CASSFRDEQFF TRBV5-1 - TRBJ2-1 few
TGTGCCAGCAGCTTCGACCCACCGGGACTAGCATCAGATACGCAGTATTTT CASSFDPPGLASDTQYF TRBV7-9 TRBD2 TRBJ2-3 -
TGTGCCAGCAGGAGAGCGGGAGGGGGGTCCTACGAGCAGTACTTC CASRRAGGGSYEQYF TRBV12-3/TRBV12-4 TRBD2 TRBJ2-7 few
TGTGCCAGCAGCCAAGTGCCTAGCGGGGTGGTGGAGACCCAGTACTTC CASSQVPSGVVETQYF TRBV14 TRBD2 TRBJ2-5 -
TGCAGCGTCCGGACAGGGGGCGGGTACGAGCAGTACTTC CSVRTGGGYEQYF TRBV29-1 TRBD1 TRBJ2-7 -
TGTGCCAGCAGTTTAGGTATAGGGTTGAGGGGCTCCTACGAGCAGTACTTC CASSLGIGLRGSYEQYF TRBV12-3/TRBV12-4 - TRBJ2-7 -
TGCAGTGCTAGAACCCAGGGGGTCTTCCCCACCGGACCTTTAGCTAACTATGGCTACACCTTC CSARTQGVFPTGPLANYGYTF TRBV20-1 TRBD1 TRBJ1-2 -
TGTGCCAGCAGCTTGCTGGGGGGCGCTGACTATGGCTACACCTTC CASSLLGGADYGYTF TRBV5-5 - TRBJ1-2 -
TGCGCCAGCAGCCAAGGGACAGCCTATAATGAAAAACTGTTTTTT CASSQGTAYNEKLFF TRBV5-1 TRBD1 TRBJ1-4 -
TGCAGCGCCGCCATGAACACTGAAGCTTTCTTT CSAAMNTEAFF TRBV29-1 - TRBJ1-1 -
TGCGCCAGCAGCCCGAGGACAACCATGAACACTGAAGCTTTCTTT CASSPRTTMNTEAFF TRBV5-1 - TRBJ1-1 few
TGTGCCAGCAGCGGGGGACTAGCGACTGGGGAGACCCAGTACTTC CASSGGLATGETQYF TRBV9 TRBD2 TRBJ2-5 -
TGCAGTCTCGGGACAGCCTCTACCAACTATGGCTACACCTTC CSLGTASTNYGYTF TRBV20-1 TRBD1 TRBJ1-2 -
TGTGCCAGCAGTCGGCCGGGACTAGCCGGGGAGACCCAGTACTTC CASSRPGLAGETQYF TRBV6-5 TRBD2 TRBJ2-5 -
TGTGCCAGCAGACCCGGGACTAGTGGCGAGCAGTACTTC CASRPGTSGEQYF TRBV12-3/TRBV12-4 TRBD2 TRBJ2-7 -
TGTGCCAGCAGTCCTAGCGGGATAGGTACGCAGTATTTT CASSPSGIGTQYF TRBV12-3/TRBV12-4 TRBD2 TRBJ2-3 few
TGTGCCAGCAACCAAGGAGGGACTAGCGCGTACCAGTACTTC CASNQGGTSAYQYF TRBV7-2 TRBD2 TRBJ2-4 few
TGCAGTGCTAGCCGCGTAGTAGGTGACCAAGAGACCCAGTACTTC CSASRVVGDQETQYF TRBV20-1 - TRBJ2-5 -
TGCGCCAGCAGCCAAGTACAGGGCCTCAACGTGGCAGGCTACACCTTC CASSQVQGLNVAGYTF TRBV4-1 - TRBJ1-2 -
TGTGCCAGCAGCTTACTAGCGGGGGGGCAAACGTCCTACAATGAGCAGTTCTTC CASSLLAGGQTSYNEQFF TRBV7-3 TRBD2 TRBJ2-1 -
TGCGCCAGCAGCTTGGAGGGTAATGGAAAAGAGACCCAGTACTTC CASSLEGNGKETQYF TRBV5-1 - TRBJ2-5 many
TGTGCCAGCACCCACTCGCGGGAGGCGTCCACAGATACGCAGTATTTT CASTHSREASTDTQYF TRBV12-3/TRBV12-4 TRBD2 TRBJ2-3 -
TGTGCCAGTAGCGACAGGATTATATCCTACGAGCAGTACTTC CASSDRIISYEQYF TRBV19 - TRBJ2-7 -
TGTGCCAGCAGTTTGGATAGCGGGAGATCCGGGGAGCTGTTTTTT CASSLDSGRSGELFF TRBV12-3/TRBV12-4 TRBD2 TRBJ2-2 -
TGTGCCAGCAGCCCGCCGGTTGGGGGGACTAACTCCTACGAGCAGTACTTC CASSPPVGGTNSYEQYF TRBV7-9 TRBD2 TRBJ2-7 -
TGCGCCAGCAGCCAAGATGTGTCTAGCGGACAAGAGACCCAGTACTTC CASSQDVSSGQETQYF TRBV4-1 TRBD2 TRBJ2-5 many
TGCGCCAGCAGCCCCGGGACTAGCGGGAGGGCTACAGATACGCAGTATTTT CASSPGTSGRATDTQYF TRBV5-1 TRBD2 TRBJ2-3 -
TGTGCCAGCTCTCCCGACAATAACCGGGGGATCTATGGCTACACCTTC CASSPDNNRGIYGYTF TRBV18 - TRBJ1-2 few
TGCGCCAGCAGCCAAGAGATACAGGGTAATGAAAAACTGTTTTTT CASSQEIQGNEKLFF TRBV4-1 - TRBJ1-4 few
TGCAGCGTCTTTGCGCGGGGGGCGTCTGACTATGGCTACACCTTC CSVFARGASDYGYTF TRBV29-1 - TRBJ1-2 -
TGCGTCGTGGACAGGCGGACCTACAATGAGCAGTTCTTC CVVDRRTYNEQFF TRBV29-1 TRBD1 TRBJ2-1 -
TGTGCCAGCAGCTCCGGGCTAGCGGGGTTCACGCAGTATTTT CASSSGLAGFTQYF TRBV7-3 TRBD2 TRBJ2-3 few
TGCGCCAGCAGCTTAGTTCTTCTCGGGACGATGAACACTGAAGCCTTCTTT CASSLVLLGTMNTEAFF TRBV5-1 - TRBJ1-1 -
TGCAGTCGAAGACAGGGGACGAACACTGAAGCTTTCTTT CSRRQGTNTEAFF TRBV20-1 TRBD1 TRBJ1-1 -
TGTGCCAGCAGTTACCGGGACGCGTTTCATGAGCAGTTCTTC CASSYRDAFHEQFF TRBV6-5 - TRBJ2-1 -